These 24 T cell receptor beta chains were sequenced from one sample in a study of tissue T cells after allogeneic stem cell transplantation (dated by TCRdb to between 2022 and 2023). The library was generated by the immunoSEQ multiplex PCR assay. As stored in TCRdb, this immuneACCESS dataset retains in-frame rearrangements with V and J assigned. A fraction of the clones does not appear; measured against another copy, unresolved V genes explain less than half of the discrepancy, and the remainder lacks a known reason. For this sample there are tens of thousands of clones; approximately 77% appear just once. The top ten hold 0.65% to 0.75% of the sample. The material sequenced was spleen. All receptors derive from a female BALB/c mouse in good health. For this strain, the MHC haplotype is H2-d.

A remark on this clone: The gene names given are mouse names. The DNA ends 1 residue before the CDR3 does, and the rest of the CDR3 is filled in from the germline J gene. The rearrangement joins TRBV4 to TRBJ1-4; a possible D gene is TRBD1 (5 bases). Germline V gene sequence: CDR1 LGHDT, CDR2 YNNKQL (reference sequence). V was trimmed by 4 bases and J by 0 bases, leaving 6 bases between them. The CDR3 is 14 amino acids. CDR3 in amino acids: CASSLTVSNERLFF. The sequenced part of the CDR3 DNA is TGTGCCAGCAGCTTGACAGTTTCCAACGAAAGATTATTT.

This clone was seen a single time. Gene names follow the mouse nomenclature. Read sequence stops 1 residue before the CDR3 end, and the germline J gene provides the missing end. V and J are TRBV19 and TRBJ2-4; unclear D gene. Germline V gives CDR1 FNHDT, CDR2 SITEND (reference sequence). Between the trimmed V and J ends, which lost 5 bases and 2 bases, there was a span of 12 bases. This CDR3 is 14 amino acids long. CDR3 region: CASSRREIQNTLYF. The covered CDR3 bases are TGTGCCAGCAGCCGGCGGGAGATTCAAAACACCTTGTAC.

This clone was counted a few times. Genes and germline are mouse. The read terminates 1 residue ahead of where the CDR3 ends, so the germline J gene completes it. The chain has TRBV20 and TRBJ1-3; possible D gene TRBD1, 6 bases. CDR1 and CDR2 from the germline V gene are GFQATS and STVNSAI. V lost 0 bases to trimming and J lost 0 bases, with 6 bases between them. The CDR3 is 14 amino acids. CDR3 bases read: TGTGGTGCTAGGGACAGGGGTTCTGGAAATACGCTCTAT. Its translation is CGARDRGSGNTLY. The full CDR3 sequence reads CGARDRGSGNTLYF.

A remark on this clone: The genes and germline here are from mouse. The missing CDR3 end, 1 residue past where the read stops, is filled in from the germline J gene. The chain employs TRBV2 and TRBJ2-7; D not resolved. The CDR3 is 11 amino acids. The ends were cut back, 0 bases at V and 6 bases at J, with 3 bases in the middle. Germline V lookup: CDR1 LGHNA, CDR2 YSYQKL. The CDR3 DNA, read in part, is TGTGCCAGCAGCCAAGAATTTGAACAGTAC. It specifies CASSQEFEQY. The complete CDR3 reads CASSQEFEQYF.

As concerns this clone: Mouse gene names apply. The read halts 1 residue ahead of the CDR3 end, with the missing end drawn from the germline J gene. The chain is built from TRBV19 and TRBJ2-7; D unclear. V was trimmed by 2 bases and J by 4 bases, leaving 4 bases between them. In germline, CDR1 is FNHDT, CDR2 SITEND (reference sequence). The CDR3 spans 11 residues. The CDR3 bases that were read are TGTGCCAGCAGTATGGAATATGAACAGTAC. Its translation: CASSMEYEQY. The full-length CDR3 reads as CASSMEYEQYF.

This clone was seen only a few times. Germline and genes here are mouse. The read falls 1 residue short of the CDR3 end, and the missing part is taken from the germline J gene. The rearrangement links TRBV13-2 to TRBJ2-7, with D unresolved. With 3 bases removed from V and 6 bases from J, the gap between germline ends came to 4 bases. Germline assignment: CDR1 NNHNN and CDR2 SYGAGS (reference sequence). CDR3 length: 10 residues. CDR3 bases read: TGTGCCAGCGGTGGGGGTGAACAGTAC. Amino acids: CASGGGEQY. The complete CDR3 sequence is CASGGGEQYF.

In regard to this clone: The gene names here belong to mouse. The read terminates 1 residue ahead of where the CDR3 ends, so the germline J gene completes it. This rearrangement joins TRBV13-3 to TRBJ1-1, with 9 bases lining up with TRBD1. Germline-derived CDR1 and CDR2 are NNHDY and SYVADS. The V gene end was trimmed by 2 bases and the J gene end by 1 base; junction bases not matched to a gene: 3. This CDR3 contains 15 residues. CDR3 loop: CASSEKQGANTEVFF. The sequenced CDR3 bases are TGTGCCAGCAGTGAGAAACAGGGGGCGAACACAGAAGTCTTC.

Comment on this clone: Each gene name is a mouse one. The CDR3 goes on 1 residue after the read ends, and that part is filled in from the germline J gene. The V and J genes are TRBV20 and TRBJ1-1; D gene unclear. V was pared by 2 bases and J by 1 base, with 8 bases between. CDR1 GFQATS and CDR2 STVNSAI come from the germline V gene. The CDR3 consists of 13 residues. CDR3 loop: CGARPGENTEVFF. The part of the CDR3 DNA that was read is TGTGGTGCTAGGCCAGGCGAAAACACAGAAGTCTTC. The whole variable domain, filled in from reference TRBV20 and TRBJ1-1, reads GALVYQYPRRTICKSGTSMRMECQAVGFQATSVAWYRQSPQKTFELIALSTVNSAIKYEQNFTQEKFPISHPNLSFSSMTVLNAYLEDRGLYLCGARPGENTEVFFGKGTRLTVV.

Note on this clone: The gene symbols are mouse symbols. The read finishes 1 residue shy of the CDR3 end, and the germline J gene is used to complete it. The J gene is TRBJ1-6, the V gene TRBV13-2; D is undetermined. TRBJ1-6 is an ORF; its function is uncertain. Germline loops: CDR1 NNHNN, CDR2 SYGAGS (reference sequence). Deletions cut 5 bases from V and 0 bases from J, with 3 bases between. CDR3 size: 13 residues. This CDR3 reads CASGYSYNSPLYF. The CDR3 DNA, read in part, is TGTGCCAGCGGGTATTCCTATAATTCGCCCCTCTAC.

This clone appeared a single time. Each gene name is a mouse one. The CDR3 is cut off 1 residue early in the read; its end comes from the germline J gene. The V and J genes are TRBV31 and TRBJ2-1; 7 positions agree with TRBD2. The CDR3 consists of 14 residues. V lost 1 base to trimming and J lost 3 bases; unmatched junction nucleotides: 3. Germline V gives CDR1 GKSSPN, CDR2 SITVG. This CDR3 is CAWSPGGGYAEQFF. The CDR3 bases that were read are TGTGCCTGGAGTCCCGGGGGGGGCTATGCTGAGCAGTTC.

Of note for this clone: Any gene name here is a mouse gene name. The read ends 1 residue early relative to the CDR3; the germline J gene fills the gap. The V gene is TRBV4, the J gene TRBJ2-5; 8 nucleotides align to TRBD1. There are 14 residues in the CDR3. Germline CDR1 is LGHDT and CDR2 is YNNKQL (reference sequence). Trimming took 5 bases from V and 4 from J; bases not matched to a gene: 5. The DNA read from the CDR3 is TGTGCCAGCAGCCAGCCGGACAGGGAAGACACCCAGTAC. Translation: CASSQPDREDTQY. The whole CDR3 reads CASSQPDREDTQYF. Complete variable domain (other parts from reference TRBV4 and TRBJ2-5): ETAVFQTPNYHVTQVGNEVSFNCKQTLGHDTMYWYKQDSKKLLKIMFSYNNKQLIVNETVPRRFSPQSSDKAHLNLRIKSVEPEDSAVYLCASSQPDREDTQYFGPGTRLLVL.

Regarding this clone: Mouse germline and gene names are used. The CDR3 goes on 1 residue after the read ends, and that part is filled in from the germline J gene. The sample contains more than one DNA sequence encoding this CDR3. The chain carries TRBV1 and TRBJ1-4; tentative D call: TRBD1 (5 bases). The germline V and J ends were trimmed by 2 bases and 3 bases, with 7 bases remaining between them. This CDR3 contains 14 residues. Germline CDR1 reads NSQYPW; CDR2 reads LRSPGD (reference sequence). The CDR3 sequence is CTCSAQGANERLFF. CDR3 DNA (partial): TGCACCTGCAGTGCACAGGGCGCCAACGAAAGATTATTT.

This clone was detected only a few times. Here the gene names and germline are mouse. CDR3 amino acids: CASSLGESAETLYF. CDR3 DNA (partial): TGTGCCAGCAGTCTGGGGGAGAGTGCAGAAACGCTGTAT. The chain carries TRBV26 and TRBJ2-3; D is uncertain. The sequence runs out 1 residue before the end of the CDR3; the remainder is reconstructed from the germline J gene. CDR3 length: 14 residues. The V and J ends lost 2 bases and 0 bases respectively, with 6 bases between them. The V gene's germline CDR1 is KGHPV and CDR2 FQNQEV (reference sequence).

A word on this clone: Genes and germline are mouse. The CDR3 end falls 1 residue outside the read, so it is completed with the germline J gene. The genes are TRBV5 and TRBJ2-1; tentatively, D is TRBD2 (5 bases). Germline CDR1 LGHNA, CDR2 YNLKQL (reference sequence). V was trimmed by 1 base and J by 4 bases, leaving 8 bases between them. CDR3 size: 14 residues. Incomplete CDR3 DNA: TGTGCCAGCAGCCAAGGCTGGGAGTATGCTGAGCAGTTC. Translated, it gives CASSQGWEYAEQF. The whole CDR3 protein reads CASSQGWEYAEQFF.

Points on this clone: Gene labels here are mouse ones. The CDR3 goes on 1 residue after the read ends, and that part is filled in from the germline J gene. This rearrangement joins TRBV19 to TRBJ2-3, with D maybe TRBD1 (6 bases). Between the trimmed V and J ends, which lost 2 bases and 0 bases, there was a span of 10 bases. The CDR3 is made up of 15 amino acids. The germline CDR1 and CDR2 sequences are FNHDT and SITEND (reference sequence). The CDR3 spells CASSMGTHSAETLYF. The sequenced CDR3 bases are TGTGCCAGCAGTATGGGGACACATAGTGCAGAAACGCTGTAT.

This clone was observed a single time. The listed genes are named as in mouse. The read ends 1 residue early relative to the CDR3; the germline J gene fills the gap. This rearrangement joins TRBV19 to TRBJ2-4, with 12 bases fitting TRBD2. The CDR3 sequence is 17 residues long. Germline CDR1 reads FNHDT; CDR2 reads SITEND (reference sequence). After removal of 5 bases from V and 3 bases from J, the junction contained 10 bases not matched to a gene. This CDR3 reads CASRPPGLGGRQNTLYF. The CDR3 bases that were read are TGTGCCAGCAGACCTCCGGGACTGGGGGGAAGACAAAACACCTTGTAC.

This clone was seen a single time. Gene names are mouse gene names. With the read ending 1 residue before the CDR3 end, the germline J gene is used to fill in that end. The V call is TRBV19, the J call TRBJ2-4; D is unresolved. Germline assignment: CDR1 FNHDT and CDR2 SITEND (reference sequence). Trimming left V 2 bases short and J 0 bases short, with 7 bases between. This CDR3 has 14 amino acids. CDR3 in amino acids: CASSIHRSQNTLYF. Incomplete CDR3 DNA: TGTGCCAGCAGTATCCACAGAAGTCAAAACACCTTGTAC.

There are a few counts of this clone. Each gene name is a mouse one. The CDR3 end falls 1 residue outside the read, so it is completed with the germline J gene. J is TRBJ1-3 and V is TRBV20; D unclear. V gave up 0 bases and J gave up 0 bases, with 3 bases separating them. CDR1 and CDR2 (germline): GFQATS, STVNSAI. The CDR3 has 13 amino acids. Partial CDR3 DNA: TGTGGTGCTAGGGACAATTCTGGAAATACGCTCTAT. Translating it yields CGARDNSGNTLY. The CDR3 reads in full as CGARDNSGNTLYF.

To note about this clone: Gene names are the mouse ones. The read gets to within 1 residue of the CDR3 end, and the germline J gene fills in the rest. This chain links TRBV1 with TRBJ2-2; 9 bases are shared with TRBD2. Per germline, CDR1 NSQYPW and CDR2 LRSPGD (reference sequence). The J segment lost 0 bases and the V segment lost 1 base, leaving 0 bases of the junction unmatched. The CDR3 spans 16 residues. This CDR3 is CTCSAGLGANTGQLYF. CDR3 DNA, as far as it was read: TGCACCTGCAGTGCAGGACTGGGGGCAAACACCGGGCAGCTCTAC.

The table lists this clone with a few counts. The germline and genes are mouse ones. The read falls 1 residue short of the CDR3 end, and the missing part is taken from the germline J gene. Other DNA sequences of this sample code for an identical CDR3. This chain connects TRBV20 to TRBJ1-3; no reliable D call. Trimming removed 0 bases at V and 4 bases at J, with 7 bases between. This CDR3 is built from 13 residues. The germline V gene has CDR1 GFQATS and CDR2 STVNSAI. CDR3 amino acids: CGAREGSGNTLYF. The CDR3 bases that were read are TGTGGTGCTAGGGAAGGGAGCGGAAATACGCTCTAT.

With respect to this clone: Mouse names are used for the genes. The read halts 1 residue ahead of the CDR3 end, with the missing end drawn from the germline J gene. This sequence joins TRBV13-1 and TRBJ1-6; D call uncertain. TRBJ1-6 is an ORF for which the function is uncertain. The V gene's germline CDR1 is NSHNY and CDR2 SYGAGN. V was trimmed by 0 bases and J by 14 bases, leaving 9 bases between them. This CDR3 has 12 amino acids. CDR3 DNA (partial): TGTGCCAGCAGTGATGCTGGGATGGCCCTCTAC. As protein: CASSDAGMALY. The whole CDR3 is CASSDAGMALYF.

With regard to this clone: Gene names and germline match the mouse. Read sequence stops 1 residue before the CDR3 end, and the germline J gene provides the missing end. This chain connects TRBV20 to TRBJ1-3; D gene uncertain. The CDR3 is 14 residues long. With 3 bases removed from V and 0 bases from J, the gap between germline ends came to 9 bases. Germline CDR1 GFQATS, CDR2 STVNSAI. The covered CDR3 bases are TGTGGTGCTAGAACCGGGAATTCTGGAAATACGCTCTAT. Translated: CGARTGNSGNTLY. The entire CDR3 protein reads CGARTGNSGNTLYF.

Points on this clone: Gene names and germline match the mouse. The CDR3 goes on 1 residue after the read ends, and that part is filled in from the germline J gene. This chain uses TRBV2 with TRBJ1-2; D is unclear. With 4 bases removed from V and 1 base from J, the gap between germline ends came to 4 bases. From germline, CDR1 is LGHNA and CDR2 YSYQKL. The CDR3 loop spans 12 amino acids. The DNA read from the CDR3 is TGTGCCAGCAGCCCCATAAACTCCGACTACACC. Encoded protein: CASSPINSDYT. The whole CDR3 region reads CASSPINSDYTF.

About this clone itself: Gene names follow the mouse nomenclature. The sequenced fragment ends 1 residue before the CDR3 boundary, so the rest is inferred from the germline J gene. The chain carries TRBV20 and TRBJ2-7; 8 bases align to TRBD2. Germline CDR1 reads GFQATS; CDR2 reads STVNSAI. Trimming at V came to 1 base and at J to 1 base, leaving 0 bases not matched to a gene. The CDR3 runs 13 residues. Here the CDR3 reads CGARAGGSYEQYF. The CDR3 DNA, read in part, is TGTGGTGCTAGGGCTGGGGGGTCCTATGAACAGTAC.